The 28 T cell receptor beta chains reported below all come from one sample, sequenced in a study of T cells in Graves' hyperthyroidism and ophthalmopathy. There were TCR beta CDR3 regions amplified from RNA transcripts. HTBI primers were used for first-round RT-PCR of the TCR CDR3. TCRdb passed the multiplex PCR reads through MiXCR, listing each CDR3 protein once. The sample shows a few hundred thousand distinct CDR3 sequences, just over 14% of them seen only once. Sequencing was performed on blood. The origin of the receptors is a woman aged 40 to 50 with Graves' hyperthyroidism that later progressed to Graves' ophthalmopathy.

This clonotype has a count of ten or more. This chain uses TRBV30 with TRBJ1-5; D possibly corresponds to TRBD1 (5 bases). The ends were cut back, 0 bases at V and 8 bases at J, with 14 bases in the middle. Germline loops: CDR1 GTSNPN, CDR2 SVGIG (reference sequence). The CDR3 is 14 amino acids. The CDR3 DNA reads as TGTGCCTGGAGTGTACAGGACATGGAAAAGCCCCAGCATTTT. This encodes CAWSVQDMEKPQHF.

This clonotype occurred many times. The rearrangement uses TRBV2 and TRBJ2-3; no firm D call. This CDR3 spans 13 amino acids. The germline V gene has CDR1 SNHLY and CDR2 FYNNEI. V was cut by 5 bases and J by 4 bases, with 10 bases left in between. CDR3 region: CASSRDVPDTQYF. The CDR3 DNA sequence: TGTGCCAGCAGTAGAGACGTTCCAGATACGCAGTATTTT.

The chain employs TRBV28 and TRBJ2-2, with D perhaps given as TRBD1 or TRBD2 (5 bases each). Germline V CDR1 and CDR2: MDHEN, SYDVKM. Trimming cost V 3 bases and J 2 bases, with 10 bases left between them. The CDR3 extends over 15 amino acids. In DNA form, the CDR3 reads TGTGCCAGCAGTTTTGGGACCTTTAACACCGGGGAGCTGTTTTTT. This encodes CASSFGTFNTGELFF.

This clonotype was seen repeatedly, ten times or more. The chain is built from TRBV11-2 and TRBJ2-5; D is undetermined. There are 14 residues in the CDR3. V gave up 3 bases and J gave up 0 bases, with 8 bases separating them. CDR1 and CDR2 from the germline V gene are SGHAT and FQNNGV. DNA of the CDR3: TGTGCCAGCAGCTTTATCTACGACCAAGAGACCCAGTACTTC. Residues: CASSFIYDQETQYF.

This clonotype was picked up many times. The chain recombines TRBV10-3 with TRBJ2-7; possibly TRBD2 for D (5 bases). Germline V CDR1 and CDR2: ENHRY, SYGVKD. CDR3 length equals 13 residues. Trimming pared 7 bases from V and 0 bases from J, leaving 10 bases between. In DNA form, the CDR3 reads TGTGCCATCATGACTACCAACTCCTACGAGCAGTACTTC. This translates into CAIMTTNSYEQYF.

This clonotype occurred many times. The chain employs TRBV12-3 or TRBV12-4 and TRBJ1-3; the match to TRBD1 covers 10 bases. This CDR3 has 17 amino acids. Losses at the gene ends were 4 bases for V and 0 bases for J; bases not matched to a gene: 6. The CDR3 nucleotides are TGTGCCAGCAGTTCGGGGGGACAGGGGAGCTCTGGAAACACCATATATTTT. It is translated as CASSSGGQGSSGNTIYF.

As to this clonotype: It may be a read error: a sequence one base away is much more abundant. The chain combines TRBV15 with TRBJ2-2; D perhaps matches TRBD1 (5 bases). Germline CDR1 LNHNV, CDR2 YYDKDF (reference sequence). The CDR3 has 14 residues. Trimming removed 0 bases at V and 7 bases at J, with 9 bases between. CDR3 nucleotide sequence: TGTGCCACCAGCAGAGACAGGGCCATCGGGGAGCTGTTTTTT. This gives the protein CATSRDRAIGELFF.

Ten or more counts support this clonotype. This chain connects TRBV28 to TRBJ2-7; no clear D. V lost 3 bases, J lost 2 bases, and 17 bases lay in between. Germline assignment: CDR1 MDHEN and CDR2 SYDVKM. The CDR3 is made up of 16 amino acids. CDR3 coding DNA: TGTGCCAGCAGTTTGAGGATCCAAATGCTAACCTACGAGCAGTACTTC. This encodes CASSLRIQMLTYEQYF.

This clonotype was seen repeatedly, ten times or more. V and J are TRBV11-2 and TRBJ2-3; D gene ambiguous. The CDR3 consists of 16 residues. Per germline, CDR1 SGHAT and CDR2 FQNNGV. V dropped 4 bases and J dropped 2 bases, with 16 bases sitting between them. This CDR3 reads CASSYLVGIVTDTQYF. CDR3 nucleotides: TGTGCCAGCAGCTACTTAGTAGGGATCGTCACAGATACGCAGTATTTT.

A remark on this clonotype: A much larger clone lies one base from this, so it may be a read error. J is TRBJ2-1 and V is TRBV12-3 or TRBV12-4; D call uncertain. Trimming shortened V by 10 bases and J by 4 bases, and 20 bases separated the two germline ends. The CDR3 covers 15 residues. CDR3 loop: CANRLTPNIYNEQFF. DNA of the CDR3: TGTGCCAACAGACTCACCCCTAATATTTACAATGAGCAGTTCTTC.

This clonotype was recorded only once. A read error is possible here, since a much larger clone lies one base away. V gene TRBV7-8 combines with J gene TRBJ2-7; unclear D gene. The germline CDR1 and CDR2 sequences are SGHVS and FQNEAQ. The CDR3 has 12 residues. V lost 5 bases and J lost 4, with 9 bases in between. In DNA form, the CDR3 reads TGTGCCAGCAGCGGACCTGAGTACGAGCAGTACTTC. Translation: CASSGPEYEQYF. Using reference TRBV7-8 and TRBJ2-7 for the parts outside the CDR3, the full variable domain is GAGVSQSPRYKVAKRGQDVALRCDPISGHVSLFWYQQALGQGPEFLTYFQNEAQLDKSGLPSDRFFAERPEGSVSTLKIQRTQQEDSAVYLCASSGPEYEQYFGPGTRLTVT.

At least ten counts were recorded for this clonotype. V is TRBV28 and J is TRBJ2-7; D is perhaps TRBD2 (5 bases). CDR1 MDHEN and CDR2 SYDVKM come from the germline V gene. V shed 7 bases and J shed 5 bases, with 9 bases lying between them. The CDR3 runs 11 residues. CDR3 region: CASMGSHEQYF. The CDR3 DNA is TGTGCCAGCATGGGGAGTCACGAGCAGTACTTC.

The rearrangement links TRBV19 to TRBJ2-4, with D hard to call. CDR3 length: 11 residues. Germline CDR1 is LNHDA and CDR2 is SQIVND (reference sequence). V lost 5 bases and J 9 bases, leaving 8 bases between the germline ends. The CDR3 DNA sequence: TGTGCCAGTAGTGTATTTGGCATTCAGTACTTC. Its translation is CASSVFGIQYF.

This clonotype has a count of ten or more. This rearrangement joins TRBV28 to TRBJ1-2; no firm D call. V gave up 8 bases and J gave up 5 bases, with 9 bases separating them. CDR1 MDHEN and CDR2 SYDVKM come from the germline V gene. CDR3 length equals 11 residues. The CDR3 DNA reads TGTGCCAGCTGGACGGGTTATGGCTACACCTTC. Translation: CASWTGYGYTF.

A word on this clonotype: A much larger clone sits a single nucleotide away, making a read error possible. The chain links TRBV27 to TRBJ1-6; TRBD1 is a possible D gene (5 bases). CDR3 length: 14 amino acids. CDR1 is MNHEY and CDR2 is SMNVEV in the germline V gene (reference sequence). The CDR3 loop reads CTSSSRDYGSPLHF. The DNA of the CDR3 is TGTACCAGCAGTTCCCGGGACTACGGATCACCCCTCCACTTT.

The count of this clonotype is one. The chain recombines TRBV24-1 with TRBJ2-1; 7 bases align to TRBD1. Germline-derived CDR1 and CDR2 are KGHDR and SFDVKD. The CDR3 extends over 13 amino acids. The V segment lost 4 bases and the J segment 6 bases; nucleotides outside the gene matches: 2. In DNA form, the CDR3 reads TGTGCCACCAGTGAGCCAGGGGGCAATGAGCAGTTCTTC. Residues: CATSEPGGNEQFF.

This clonotype was counted ten times or more. The genes are TRBV5-5 and TRBJ2-3; 9 bases fit TRBD2. The junction had 5 bases not matched to a gene; V was cut back by 0 bases and J by 6 bases. The CDR3 runs to 15 residues. Germline lookup yields CDR1 SGHKS and CDR2 YYEKEE (reference sequence). Here the CDR3 DNA reads TGTGCCAGCAGCTTGGTGCTAGCGGGAAGCGATACGCAGTATTTT. This codes for CASSLVLAGSDTQYF.

This clonotype was detected many times. The chain combines TRBV19 with TRBJ1-1; TRBD1 aligns across 7 bases. Trimming cost V 3 bases and J 6 bases; bases outside gene matches: 13. Germline-derived CDR1 and CDR2 are LNHDA and SQIVND (reference sequence). This CDR3 has 16 amino acids. The CDR3 protein is CASSIGDSRRGAEAFF. CDR3 nucleotides: TGTGCCAGTAGTATTGGGGACAGCCGTCGAGGCGCTGAAGCTTTCTTT.

This chain connects TRBV12-3 or TRBV12-4 to TRBJ1-6; D not resolved. There are 12 residues in the CDR3. V shed 5 bases and J shed 11 bases, with 10 bases lying between them. Here the CDR3 reads CASSPTTTPLHF. CDR3 DNA sequence: TGTGCCAGCAGTCCAACCACAACACCCCTCCACTTT.

This clonotype was detected ten times or more. This chain joins TRBV28 and TRBJ1-1; D gene uncertain. The CDR3 has 12 residues. Trimming pared 6 bases from V and 3 bases from J, leaving 8 bases between. CDR1 is MDHEN and CDR2 is SYDVKM in the germline V gene. For the CDR3, the DNA is TGTGCCAGCAGGCCGGGCGACACTGAAGCTTTCTTT. Residues: CASRPGDTEAFF.

This clonotype was recorded a few times. The rearrangement joins TRBV19 to TRBJ1-1; D gene ambiguous. CDR1 and CDR2 (germline): LNHDA, SQIVND (reference sequence). Trimming shortened V by 8 bases and J by 0 bases, and 10 bases separated the two germline ends. The CDR3 is made up of 13 amino acids. The DNA of the CDR3 is TGTGCCAGTTCGGAAAGACTGAACACTGAAGCTTTCTTT. This translates into CASSERLNTEAFF.

A few counts support this clonotype. The V call is TRBV7-8, the J call TRBJ2-1, with D maybe TRBD2 (6 bases). Germline-derived CDR1 and CDR2 are SGHVS and FQNEAQ. The CDR3 totals 15 residues. Between the trimmed V and J ends, which lost 5 bases and 8 bases, there was a span of 19 bases. The CDR3 DNA is TGTGCCAGCAGCCGCGGGACCATTCCCCAGCATGAGCAGTTCTTC. Translating gives CASSRGTIPQHEQFF.

This clonotype was counted a few times. The V gene is TRBV5-4, the J gene TRBJ2-4, with 9 bases matching TRBD2. J lost 0 bases, V lost 0 bases, and 7 bases had no gene match. The CDR3 loop spans 18 amino acids. CDR1 and CDR2 from the germline V gene are SGHNT and YYREEE (reference sequence). The DNA for the CDR3 is TGTGCCAGCAGCTTGGCCGCGACTAGCGGACTAGCCAAAAACATTCAGTACTTC. Amino acids: CASSLAATSGLAKNIQYF.

As concerns this clonotype: One end of the junction is discordant with germline, which a read error may explain. The V and J genes are TRBV12-3 or TRBV12-4 and TRBJ2-1; 7 nucleotides agree with TRBD2. The CDR3 totals 16 residues. CDR3 protein: CASRGGLTTSYNEQLF. In DNA form, the CDR3 reads TGTGCCAGCAGGGGGGGACTAACCACCTCCTACAATGAGCAGCTCTTC.

Concerning this clonotype itself: A much larger clone is a single base away; this may be a read error. A read error is likely, as this CDR3 ends without the conserved phenylalanine or tryptophan. V is TRBV3-1 and J is TRBJ2-2, with D perhaps matching TRBD2 (6 bases). Germline V gives CDR1 LGHDT, CDR2 YNNKEL (reference sequence). The V and J ends lost 6 bases and 1 base respectively, with 12 bases between them. This CDR3 is built from 15 residues. This chain's CDR3 is CASSFRRGNTGELFS. The CDR3 nucleotides read TGTGCCAGCAGTTTTAGGCGGGGGAACACCGGGGAGCTGTTTTCT.

On this clonotype: Germline is not matched at one junction end, which may reflect a read error. The genes are TRBV7-8 and TRBJ2-3; D might be TRBD1 or TRBD2, each matching 6 bases. The CDR3 consists of 16 residues. The germline CDR1 and CDR2 sequences are SGHVS and FQNEAQ. The CDR3 DNA reads as TGTGCCAACAGCTTAGTAGGGGGGAGGAGCACAGATACGCAGTATTTT. Translated, it gives CANSLVGGRSTDTQYF.

This clonotype was seen ten or more times. The chain employs TRBV27 and TRBJ2-2; 8 bases fit TRBD1. This CDR3 has 15 residues. Germline V lookup: CDR1 MNHEY, CDR2 SMNVEV (reference sequence). V lost 7 bases to trimming and J lost 6 bases; unmatched junction nucleotides: 10. The CDR3 region has the DNA TGTGCCAGCACCCGGACAGGGAGAAGGGCCGGGGAGCTGTTTTTT. Its protein is CASTRTGRRAGELFF.

This chain joins TRBV9 and TRBJ2-5, with TRBD2 matching over 8 bases. V shed 4 bases, J shed 3 bases, and the junction held 17 bases outside the gene matches. This CDR3 region has 18 residues. The germline gives CDR1 SGDLS, CDR2 YYNGEE. Written as DNA, the CDR3 is TGTGCCAGCAGCTCCGAGGGAGCGGGAGTGGGCCCGGAAGAGACCCAGTACTTC. The encoded protein is CASSSEGAGVGPEETQYF.